This T cell receptor (beta chain) was recovered during a study of shared clonotypes between healthy human individuals. Clones were sequenced by immunoSEQ multiplex PCR, and TCRdb holds only the in-frame ones, with some missing. Of about 480,000 clones listed, 60% to 80% are singletons. V was clipped by 3 bases and J by 3 bases, with 2 bases between them. The CDR3 has 11 amino acids. CDR1 and CDR2 from the germline V gene are MNHNS and SASEGT. The chain has TRBV6-1 and TRBJ1-2, with D unclear. Sequenced: PBMCs. The sequence came from a woman aged 40-49 years in good health. Some clones in this sample may be carry-over from other donors' samples. The chain's CDR3 is CASSEYYGYTF. The CDR3 DNA reads TGTGCCAGCAGTGAGTACTATGGCTACACCTTC.